This T cell receptor beta chain is from a study of PD-L1 blockade in urothelial cancer. Study-level information: At 3 weeks (second dose) and 6 weeks after starting treatment, blood was analyzed. Counts from blood samples showed a median of 141,255 T cells.

The data were produced by immunoSEQ multiplex PCR, yet TCRdb's version contains in-frame clones alone and is incomplete. Counted here are 45,000 to 55,000 clones, approximately 83% occurring once; the ten biggest clones make up about 10%. This clone was seen a few times. Indicated time point: peripheral blood 6 weeks after treatment start. Sample contribution per patient ranged from 1 to 8, covering pretreatment and on-treatment. Material: PBMCs, obtained around atezolizumab (anti-PD-L1) treatment. The sequence was obtained from a man aged 60 to 75 with urothelial cancer.

The CDR3 coding sequence is TGTGCCTGGAGTGGGGCCTTCAATCAGCCCCAGCATTTT. This gives the protein CAWSGAFNQPQHF. This chain uses TRBV30 with TRBJ1-5; D unclear. The CDR3 spans 13 residues. Per germline, CDR1 GTSNPN and CDR2 SVGIG (reference sequence). Trimming pared 1 base from V and 3 bases from J, leaving 7 bases between.